This T cell receptor beta chain was obtained from a study of regulatory T cells in long-lasting Graves disease. Notes on the study in general: Persistent Graves' disease cases displayed lower TCR diversity than newly diagnosed ones. New patients shared about 910 public clonotypes, and persistent patients shared more, with under 3,500.

Building the TCR beta libraries relied on iRepertoire HTBI primers, and CDR3 regions underwent Arm-PCR. MiXCR, applied by TCRdb to the multiplex PCR reads, yields one record per CDR3 protein. Of over 500,000 distinct CDR3 sequences listed, roughly 15% are singletons. In its sample, this clonotype was seen many times. No antigen is known for it. Time point given: newly diagnosed GD, antithyroid drugs for less than 3 months. PBMCs provided the RNA from which the TCR library was made. Germline V gene data show CDR1 as SGHTA and CDR2 as FQGNSA. The CDR3 totals 13 residues. With 3 bases removed from V and 2 bases from J, the gap between germline ends came to 6 bases. The same sample was also used in a study of T cells in Graves' hyperthyroidism and ophthalmopathy. This second report adds: Initially, a first-round RT-PCR of the TCR CDR3 employed the HTBI primer set.

The sequence came from a woman in her 30s with Graves disease. This chain joins TRBV7-2 and TRBJ2-3; D is unresolved. This specimen was peripheral blood mononuclear cells (PBMCs), taken at new diagnosis, from a patient treated with antithyroid drugs. In DNA, the CDR3 is TGTGCCAGCAGCTTCAAGTACACAGATACGCAGTATTTT. As protein: CASSFKYTDTQYF.